The 17 T cell receptor beta chains reported below all come from one sample, sequenced in a study of Ad26.COV2.S vaccination and SARS-CoV-2 variants. Sequencing used immunoSEQ multiplex PCR; TCRdb keeps in-frame clones, though not all of them. The repertoire holds 350,000 to 450,000 clones, with 80% to 90% as singletons. The treatment is: some 20 received Ad26.COV2.S at low or high dose, single or two shots; several received placebo; per-sample allocation not given. The samples date from day 63 after the first vaccine or placebo injection. Specimen: peripheral blood, collected in a trial of Ad26.COV2.S vaccine versus placebo. The receptors were gathered from a person between 18 and 59 years old who received the Ad26.COV2.S COVID-19 vaccine or a placebo.

The chain couples TRBV12-3 or TRBV12-4 to TRBJ1-2; 8 bases are a match to TRBD1. The CDR3 has 12 amino acids. V gave up 5 bases and J gave up 12 bases; unmatched junction bases: 8. CDR3 sequence reads: CASSPGTGEHTF. The CDR3 coding sequence is TGTGCCAGCAGTCCGGGGACAGGAGAGCACACCTTC.

This chain links TRBV4-1 with TRBJ2-7; TRBD2 agrees at 9 bases. Per the germline V gene, CDR1 is MGHRA and CDR2 is YSYEKL. This CDR3 region has 16 residues. Trimming cost V 2 bases and J 0 bases; bases outside gene matches: 5. The CDR3 nucleotides are TGCGCCAGCAGCCAACCGACTAGCGGAAGCTCCTACGAGCAGTACTTC. Its protein product is CASSQPTSGSSYEQYF.

The V gene is TRBV4-3, the J gene TRBJ1-1; no clear D gene. With 0 bases removed from V and 0 bases from J, the gap between germline ends came to 5 bases. Germline lookup yields CDR1 LGHNA and CDR2 YSLEER. The CDR3 length is 14 residues. For the CDR3, the DNA is TGCGCCAGCAGCCAAGATGCGGTGAACACTGAAGCTTTCTTT. Translating it yields CASSQDAVNTEAFF.

The table lists this clone with many counts. The chain carries TRBV11-1 and TRBJ2-2; weak D call: TRBD2 (5 bases). V was cut by 5 bases and J by 6 bases, with 19 bases left in between. The CDR3 is 16 amino acids. The germline V gene has CDR1 SGHAT and CDR2 FQDESV (reference sequence). The CDR3 nucleotides are TGTGCCAGCAGCGGAGCTAACCAACTAGGACCCGGGGAGCTGTTTTTT. This codes for CASSGANQLGPGELFF.

This sequence joins TRBV5-1 and TRBJ1-6, with a weak D call TRBD1 (5 bases). The length of the CDR3 is 13 residues. Germline values: CDR1 SGHRS, CDR2 YFSETQ. V lost 4 bases and J 7 bases, leaving 9 bases between the germline ends. The chain's CDR3 is CASSRGNNSPLHF. CDR3 nucleotide sequence: TGCGCCAGCAGCCGGGGGAACAATTCACCCCTCCACTTT.

The chain recombines TRBV3-1 (or the pseudogene TRBV3-2) with TRBJ2-7; TRBD1 aligns across 7 bases. CDR3 length equals 14 residues. Germline CDR1 reads LGHDT; CDR2 reads YNNKEL (reference sequence). V shed 2 bases, J shed 6 bases, and the junction held 7 bases outside the gene matches. In nucleotides, the CDR3 is TGTGCCAGCAGCCAACTACTCGGGACAGCCGAGCAGTACTTC. Its translation: CASSQLLGTAEQYF.

This clone was seen just once. This chain uses TRBV21-1 with TRBJ2-7. TRBV21-1 is deemed a pseudogene. CDR3 length: 21 amino acids. For the CDR3, the DNA is TGTGCCAGCAGCAAATCGGGGAATACCTCCGTCGTCGCGGGACACCCCTACGAGCAGTACTTC. Translated, it gives CASSKSGNTSVVAGHPYEQYF.

The V call is TRBV18, the J call TRBJ2-7, with a weak D call TRBD1 (7 bases). This CDR3 contains 15 residues. Trimming stripped 2 bases from V and 2 bases from J, with 13 bases between. Per germline, CDR1 KGHSH and CDR2 LQKENI. Written as DNA, the CDR3 is TGTGCCAGCTCACCATACAGGGGAGGTCCCTACGAGCAGTACTTC. Protein sequence: CASSPYRGGPYEQYF.

The genes are TRBV25-1 and TRBJ1-5; 12 bases map to TRBD1. This CDR3 contains 16 residues. From germline, CDR1 is MGHDK and CDR2 SYGVNS. The J segment lost 7 bases and the V segment lost 4 bases, leaving 8 bases of the junction unmatched. The DNA for the CDR3 is TGTGCCAGCAGTGTCGGGACAGGGGGCGTTTCCCAGCCCCAGCATTTT. Amino acids: CASSVGTGGVSQPQHF.

J is TRBJ1-1 and V is TRBV7-9; D is undetermined. V shed 1 base and J shed 10 bases, with 13 bases lying between them. This CDR3 region has 13 residues. CDR1 is SEHNR, CDR2 FQNEAQ, per germline (reference sequence). The DNA of the CDR3 is TGTGCCAGCAGCTTAGATGGGGATATGGGAGCTTTCTTT. This gives the protein CASSLDGDMGAFF.

The rearrangement links TRBV27 to TRBJ2-1; the D gene is possibly TRBD2 (5 bases). CDR1 and CDR2 from the germline V gene are MNHEY and SMNVEV (reference sequence). The CDR3 length is 15 residues. The V end lost 3 bases, the J end lost 6 bases, and 15 bases lay between the germline ends. The CDR3 coding sequence is TGTGCCAGCAGTTTTACGTGGGAGTTCGGCAATGAGCAGTTCTTC. Amino acid sequence: CASSFTWEFGNEQFF.

The chain joins TRBV19 to TRBJ1-1, with 7 bases that match TRBD1. Germline CDR1 reads LNHDA; CDR2 reads SQIVND (reference sequence). Losses at the gene ends were 4 bases for V and 8 bases for J; bases not matched to a gene: 7. CDR3 length equals 13 residues. The chain's CDR3 is CASSTQGGREAFF. CDR3 DNA sequence: TGTGCCAGTAGTACGCAGGGGGGCCGGGAAGCTTTCTTT.

V gene TRBV10-3 combines with J gene TRBJ2-3; the match to TRBD1 covers 7 bases. J lost 0 bases, V lost 8 bases, and 5 bases had no gene match. Germline CDR1 reads ENHRY; CDR2 reads SYGVKD. This CDR3 has 14 residues. This CDR3 reads CAILPGQSTDTQYF. Here the CDR3 DNA reads TGTGCCATCTTACCGGGACAGAGCACAGATACGCAGTATTTT.

CDR3 protein: CASSLGQGRSTQYF. DNA for the CDR3: TGTGCCAGCAGCTTGGGACAGGGAAGGAGCACGCAGTATTTT. This sequence joins TRBV5-5 and TRBJ2-3; 7 nucleotides agree with TRBD1. Germline assignment: CDR1 SGHKS and CDR2 YYEKEE (reference sequence). The junction had 7 bases not matched to a gene; V was cut back by 0 bases and J by 9 bases. CDR3 length: 14 residues.

The rearrangement uses TRBV29-1 and TRBJ2-7; D tentatively fits TRBD1 or TRBD2 (5 bases each). The CDR3 runs 15 residues. The germline gives CDR1 SQVTM, CDR2 ANQGSEA. Trimming pared 1 base from V and 7 bases from J, leaving 20 bases between. The CDR3 DNA sequence: TGCAGCGTTGAAGCTCTCCGGGACGGACTTCCTGAGCAGTACTTC. This codes for CSVEALRDGLPEQYF.

The table lists this clone with a count of one. The V call is TRBV7-3, the J call TRBJ2-2; 7 bases agree with TRBD1. CDR1 and CDR2 from the germline V gene are SGHTA and FQGTGA. The CDR3 covers 15 residues. Trimming cost V 8 bases and J 5 bases; bases outside gene matches: 11. The CDR3, as DNA: TGTGCCAGCCGCCCGACAGGGCAGAGAACCGGGGAGCTGTTTTTT. Translated, it gives CASRPTGQRTGELFF.

The V and J genes are TRBV20-1 and TRBJ2-5; D is undetermined. The ends were cut back, 0 bases at V and 7 bases at J, with 3 bases in the middle. This CDR3 comprises 10 residues. The germline V gene encodes CDR1 DFQATT and CDR2 SNEGSKA (reference sequence). CDR3 sequence reads: CSARERTQYF. The CDR3 DNA sequence: TGCAGTGCTAGAGAACGGACCCAGTACTTC.